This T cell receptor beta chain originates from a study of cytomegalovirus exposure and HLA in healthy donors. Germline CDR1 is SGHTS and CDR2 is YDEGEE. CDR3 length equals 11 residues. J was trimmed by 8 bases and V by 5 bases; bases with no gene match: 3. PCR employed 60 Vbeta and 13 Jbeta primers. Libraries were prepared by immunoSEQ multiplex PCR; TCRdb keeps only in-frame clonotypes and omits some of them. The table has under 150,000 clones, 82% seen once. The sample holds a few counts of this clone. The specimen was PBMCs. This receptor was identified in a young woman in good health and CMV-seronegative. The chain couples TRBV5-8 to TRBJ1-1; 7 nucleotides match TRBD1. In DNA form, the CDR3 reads TGTGCCAGCAGGACAGGGACCGAAGCTTTCTTT. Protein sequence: CASRTGTEAFF.